This TCR beta chain was recovered during a study of cytomegalovirus exposure and HLA in healthy donors. Across the whole study: The same platform as the approximately 670 first-cohort repertoires was used for the 120 validation repertoires, a later analysis reported. General study points: Across donors, most TCRs were seen rarely, yet some public ones were widespread. Fewer than 200 TCR beta chains were listed as cytomegalovirus-associated. Testing in vitro showed a few CMV-associated chains specific for CMV antigens.

Details on this clone: Antigen specificity is unknown.

Repertoires were generated with immunoSEQ multiplex PCR, while TCRdb's copy carries only in-frame clones and drops some. The sample includes approximately 280,000 clones, about 86% of them seen just once. The CDR3 runs 14 residues. CDR1 and CDR2 (germline): SGHAT, FQDESV (reference sequence). The V gene lost 1 base and the J gene lost 8 bases, with 14 bases spanning the gap. The receptor was isolated from a woman younger than 35 in good health and CMV-seronegative. What was sequenced was PBMCs. This chain uses TRBV11-1 with TRBJ1-2; D remains unclear. The CDR3 region has the DNA TGTGCCAGCAGCTTAGACGGGGTAGGAGGAGGCTACACCTTC. Translated, it gives CASSLDGVGGGYTF.